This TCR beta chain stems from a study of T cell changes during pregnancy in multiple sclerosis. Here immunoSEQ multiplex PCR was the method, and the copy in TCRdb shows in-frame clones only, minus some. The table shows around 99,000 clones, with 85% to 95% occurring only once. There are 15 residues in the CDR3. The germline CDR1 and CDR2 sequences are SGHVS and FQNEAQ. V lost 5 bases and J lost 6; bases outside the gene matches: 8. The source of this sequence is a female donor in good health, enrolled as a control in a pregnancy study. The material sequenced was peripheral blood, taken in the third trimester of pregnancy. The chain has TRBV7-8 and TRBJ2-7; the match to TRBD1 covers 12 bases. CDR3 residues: CASSEDRDRGREQYF. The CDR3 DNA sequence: TGTGCCAGCAGCGAAGACCGGGACAGGGGGCGCGAGCAGTACTTC.